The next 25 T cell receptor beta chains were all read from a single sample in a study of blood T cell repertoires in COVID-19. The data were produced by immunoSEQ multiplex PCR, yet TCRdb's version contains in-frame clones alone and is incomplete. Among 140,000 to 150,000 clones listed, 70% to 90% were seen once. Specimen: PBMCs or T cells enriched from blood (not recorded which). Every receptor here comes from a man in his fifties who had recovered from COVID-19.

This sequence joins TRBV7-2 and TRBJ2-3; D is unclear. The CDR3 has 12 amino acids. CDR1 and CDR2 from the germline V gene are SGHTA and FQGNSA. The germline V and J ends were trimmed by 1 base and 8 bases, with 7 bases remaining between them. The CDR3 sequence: CASSLGATTQYF. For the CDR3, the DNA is TGTGCCAGCAGCTTAGGCGCCACTACGCAGTATTTT.

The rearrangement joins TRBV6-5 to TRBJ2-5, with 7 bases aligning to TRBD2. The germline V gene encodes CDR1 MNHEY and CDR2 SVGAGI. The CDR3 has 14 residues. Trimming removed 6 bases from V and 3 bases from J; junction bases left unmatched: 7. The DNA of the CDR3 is TGTGCCAGCAGATCGCGGGGGACCAAAGAGACCCAGTACTTC. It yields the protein CASRSRGTKETQYF.

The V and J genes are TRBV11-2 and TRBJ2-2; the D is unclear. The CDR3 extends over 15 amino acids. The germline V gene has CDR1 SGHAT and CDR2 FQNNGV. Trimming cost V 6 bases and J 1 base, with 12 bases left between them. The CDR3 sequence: CASRPAYGNTGELFF. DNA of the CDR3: TGTGCCAGCAGACCAGCGTATGGGAACACCGGGGAGCTGTTTTTT.

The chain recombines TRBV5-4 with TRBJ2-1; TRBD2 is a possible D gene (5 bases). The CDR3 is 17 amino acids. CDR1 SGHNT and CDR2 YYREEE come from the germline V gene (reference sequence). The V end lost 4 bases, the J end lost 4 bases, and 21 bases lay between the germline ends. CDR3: CASSPKYGITSYNEQFF. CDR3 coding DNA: TGTGCCAGCAGCCCGAAATACGGGATTACTTCTTACAATGAGCAGTTCTTC.

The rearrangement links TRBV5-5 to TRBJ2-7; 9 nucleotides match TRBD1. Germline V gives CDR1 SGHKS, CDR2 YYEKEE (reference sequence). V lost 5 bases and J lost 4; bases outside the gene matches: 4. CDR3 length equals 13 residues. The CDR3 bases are TGTGCCAGCAGAACCGGGACAGGGTACGAGCAGTACTTC. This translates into CASRTGTGYEQYF. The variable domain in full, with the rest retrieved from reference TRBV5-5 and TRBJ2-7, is DAGVTQSPTHLIKTRGQQVTLRCSPISGHKSVSWYQQVLGQGPQFIFQYYEKEERGRGNFPDRFSARQFPNYSSELNVNALLLGDSALYLCASRTGTGYEQYFGPGTRLTVT.

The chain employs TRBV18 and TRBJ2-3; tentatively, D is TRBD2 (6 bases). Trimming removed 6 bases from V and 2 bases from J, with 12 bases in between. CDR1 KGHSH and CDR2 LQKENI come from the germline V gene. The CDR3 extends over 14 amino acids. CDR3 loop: CASSRVADTDTQYF. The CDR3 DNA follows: TGTGCCAGCTCCCGGGTAGCGGACACAGATACGCAGTATTTT.

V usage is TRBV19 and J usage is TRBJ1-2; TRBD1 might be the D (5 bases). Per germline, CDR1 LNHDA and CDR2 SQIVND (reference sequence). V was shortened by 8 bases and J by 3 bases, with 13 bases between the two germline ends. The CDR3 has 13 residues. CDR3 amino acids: CASSKGLYYGYTF. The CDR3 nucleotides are TGTGCCAGTTCGAAGGGGTTGTACTATGGCTACACCTTC.

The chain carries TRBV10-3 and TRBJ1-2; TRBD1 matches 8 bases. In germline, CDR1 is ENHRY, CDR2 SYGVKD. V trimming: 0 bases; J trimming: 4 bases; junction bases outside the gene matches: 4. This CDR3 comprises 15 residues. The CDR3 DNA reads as TGTGCCATCAGTGAGTCGACAGGGGAGGGCTATGGCTACACCTTC. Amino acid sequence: CAISESTGEGYGYTF.

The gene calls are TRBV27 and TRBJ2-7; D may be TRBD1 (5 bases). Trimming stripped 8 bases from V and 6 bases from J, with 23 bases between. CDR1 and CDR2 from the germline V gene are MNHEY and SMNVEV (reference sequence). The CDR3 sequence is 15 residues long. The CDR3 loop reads CASASGDRKVSEQYF. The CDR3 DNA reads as TGTGCCAGCGCATCCGGCGACAGAAAGGTGTCCGAGCAGTACTTC.

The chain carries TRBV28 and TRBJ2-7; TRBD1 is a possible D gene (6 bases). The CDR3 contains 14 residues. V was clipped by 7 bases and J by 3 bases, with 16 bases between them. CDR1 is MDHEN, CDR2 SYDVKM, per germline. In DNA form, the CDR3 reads TGTGCCAGCACGCCGGCAGGGGCCGGCTACGAGCAGTACTTC. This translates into CASTPAGAGYEQYF.

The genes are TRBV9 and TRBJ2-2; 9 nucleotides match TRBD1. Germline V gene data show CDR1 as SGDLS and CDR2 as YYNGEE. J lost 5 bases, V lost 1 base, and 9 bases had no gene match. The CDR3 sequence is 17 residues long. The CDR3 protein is CASSVTGTGRQTGELFF. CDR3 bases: TGTGCCAGCAGCGTAACCGGGACAGGGAGGCAAACCGGGGAGCTGTTTTTT.

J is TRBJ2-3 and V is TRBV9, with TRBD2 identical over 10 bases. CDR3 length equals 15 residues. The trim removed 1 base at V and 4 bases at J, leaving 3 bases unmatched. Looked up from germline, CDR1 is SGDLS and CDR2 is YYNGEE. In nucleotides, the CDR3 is TGTGCCAGCAGCGTAAGCGGGGGGGCCGCAGATACGCAGTATTTT. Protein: CASSVSGGAADTQYF.

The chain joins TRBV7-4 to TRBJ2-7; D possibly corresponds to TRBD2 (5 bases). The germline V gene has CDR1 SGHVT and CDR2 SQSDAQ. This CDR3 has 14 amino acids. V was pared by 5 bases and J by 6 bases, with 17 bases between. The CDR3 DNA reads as TGTGCCAGCAGCCCAGGTAGCGTGGCCTGCGAGCAGTACGTC. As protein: CASSPGSVACEQYV.

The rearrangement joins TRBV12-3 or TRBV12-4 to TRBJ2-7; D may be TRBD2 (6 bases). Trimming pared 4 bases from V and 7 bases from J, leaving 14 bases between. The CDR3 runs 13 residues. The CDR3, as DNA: TGTGCCAGCAGTTGGCAGGCGGAGGGTGAGCAGTACTTC. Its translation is CASSWQAEGEQYF.

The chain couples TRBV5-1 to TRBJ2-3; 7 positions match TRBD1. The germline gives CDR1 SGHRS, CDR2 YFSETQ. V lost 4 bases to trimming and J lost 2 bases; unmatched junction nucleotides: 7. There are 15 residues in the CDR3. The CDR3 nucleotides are TGCGCCAGCAGCACCGGCAGGGGGAACACAGATACGCAGTATTTT. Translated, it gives CASSTGRGNTDTQYF.

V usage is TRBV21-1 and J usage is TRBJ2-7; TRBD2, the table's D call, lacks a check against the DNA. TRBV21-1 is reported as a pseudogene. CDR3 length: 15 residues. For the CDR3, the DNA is TGTGCCAGCAGCAGGAGACTAGCGGGAGACTACGAGCAGTACTTC. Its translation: CASSRRLAGDYEQYF.

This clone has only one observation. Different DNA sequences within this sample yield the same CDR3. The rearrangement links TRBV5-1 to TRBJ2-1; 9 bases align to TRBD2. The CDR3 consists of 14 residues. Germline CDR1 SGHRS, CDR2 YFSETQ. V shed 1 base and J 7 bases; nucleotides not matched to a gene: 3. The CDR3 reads CASSLSGGYNEQFF. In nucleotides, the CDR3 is TGCGCCAGCAGCTTGAGCGGGGGGTATAATGAGCAGTTCTTC.

The CDR3 loop reads CASSPDPGLPLHF. CDR3 DNA: TGTGCCAGCAGCCCCGATCCAGGGTTACCCCTCCACTTT. The J gene is TRBJ1-6, the V gene TRBV7-3; tentative D call: TRBD1 (5 bases). The germline V gene has CDR1 SGHTA and CDR2 FQGTGA. V was clipped by 5 bases and J by 12 bases, with 14 bases between them. The CDR3 is 13 residues long.

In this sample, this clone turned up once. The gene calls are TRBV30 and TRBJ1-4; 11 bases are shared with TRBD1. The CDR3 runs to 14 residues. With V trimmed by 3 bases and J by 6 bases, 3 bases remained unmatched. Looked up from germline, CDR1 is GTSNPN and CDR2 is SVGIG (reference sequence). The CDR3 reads CAWSGDRGDEKLFF. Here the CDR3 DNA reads TGTGCCTGGAGCGGGGACAGGGGGGATGAAAAACTGTTTTTT. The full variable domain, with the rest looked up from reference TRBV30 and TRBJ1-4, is SQTIHQWPATLVQPVGSPLSLECTVEGTSNPNLYWYRQAAGRGLQLLFYSVGIGQISSEVPQNLSASRPQDRQFILSSKKLLLSDSGFYLCAWSGDRGDEKLFFGSGTQLSVL.

The CDR3 DNA sequence: TGTGCCACCAGCAGCCCGACAGGCGCAGGGACCCAGTACTTC. Its translation: CATSSPTGAGTQYF. This chain links TRBV15 with TRBJ2-5, with D possibly being TRBD1 (6 bases). The V end lost 3 bases, the J end lost 7 bases, and 15 bases lay between the germline ends. This CDR3 has 14 residues. Germline loops: CDR1 LNHNV, CDR2 YYDKDF (reference sequence).

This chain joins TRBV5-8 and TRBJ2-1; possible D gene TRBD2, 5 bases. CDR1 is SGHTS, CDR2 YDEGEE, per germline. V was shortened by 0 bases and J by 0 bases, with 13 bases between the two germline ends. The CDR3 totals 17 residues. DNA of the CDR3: TGTGCCAGCAGCTTGGCCTTGGGAGAACCCTCCTACAATGAGCAGTTCTTC. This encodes CASSLALGEPSYNEQFF.

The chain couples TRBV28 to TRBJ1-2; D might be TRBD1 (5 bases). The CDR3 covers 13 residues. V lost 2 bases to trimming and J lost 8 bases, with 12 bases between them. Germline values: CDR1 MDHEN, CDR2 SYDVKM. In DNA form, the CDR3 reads TGTGCCAGCAGTTTAGGGGGGTCGTGGGGCTACACCTTC. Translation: CASSLGGSWGYTF.

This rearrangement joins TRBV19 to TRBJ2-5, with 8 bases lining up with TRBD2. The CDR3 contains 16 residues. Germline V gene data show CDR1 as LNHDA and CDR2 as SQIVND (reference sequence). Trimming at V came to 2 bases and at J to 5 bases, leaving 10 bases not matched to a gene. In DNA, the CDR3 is TGTGCCAGTAGTATAACAACTAGCGGCCCTGGGGAGACCCAGTACTTC. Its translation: CASSITTSGPGETQYF. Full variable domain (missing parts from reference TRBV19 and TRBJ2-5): DGGITQSPKYLFRKEGQNVTLSCEQNLNHDAMYWYRQDPGQGLRLIYYSQIVNDFQKGDIAEGYSVSREKKESFPLTVTSAQKNPTAFYLCASSITTSGPGETQYFGPGTRLLVL.

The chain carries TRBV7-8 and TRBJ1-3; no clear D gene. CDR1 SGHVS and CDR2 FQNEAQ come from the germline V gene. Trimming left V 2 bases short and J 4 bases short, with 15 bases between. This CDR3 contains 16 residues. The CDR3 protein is CASSLYVQNAGNTIYF. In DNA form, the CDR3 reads TGTGCCAGCAGCTTATACGTACAGAATGCGGGAAACACCATATATTTT.

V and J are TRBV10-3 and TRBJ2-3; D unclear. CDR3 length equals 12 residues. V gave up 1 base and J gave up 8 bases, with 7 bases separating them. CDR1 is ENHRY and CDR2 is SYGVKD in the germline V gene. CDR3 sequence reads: CAISEYLATQYF. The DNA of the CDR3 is TGTGCCATCAGTGAGTACCTGGCTACGCAGTATTTT.